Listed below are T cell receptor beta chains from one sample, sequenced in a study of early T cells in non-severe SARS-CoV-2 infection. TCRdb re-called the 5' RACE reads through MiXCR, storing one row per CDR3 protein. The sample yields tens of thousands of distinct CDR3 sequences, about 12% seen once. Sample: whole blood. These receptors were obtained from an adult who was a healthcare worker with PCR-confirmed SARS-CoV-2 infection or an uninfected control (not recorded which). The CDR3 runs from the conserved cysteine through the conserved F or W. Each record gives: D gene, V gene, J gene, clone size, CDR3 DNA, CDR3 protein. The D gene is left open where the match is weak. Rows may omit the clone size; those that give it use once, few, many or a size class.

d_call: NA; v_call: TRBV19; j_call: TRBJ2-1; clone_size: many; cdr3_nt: TGTGCCAGTAGCCCCCGGGACCCCAGTGTGGTGCAGTTCTTC; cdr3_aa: CASSPRDPSVVQFF
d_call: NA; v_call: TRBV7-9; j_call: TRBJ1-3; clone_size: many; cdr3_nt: TGTGCCAGCAGCTTCTCCAACACCATATATTTT; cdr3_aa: CASSFSNTIYF
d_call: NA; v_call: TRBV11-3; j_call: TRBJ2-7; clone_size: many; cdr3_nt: TGTGCCAGCAGCTTAACCGGTTCGGTCGAGCAGTACTTC; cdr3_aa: CASSLTGSVEQYF
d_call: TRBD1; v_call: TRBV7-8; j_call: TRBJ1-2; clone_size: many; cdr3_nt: TGTGCCAGCAGCCCGGACAGGGTCTATGGCTACACCTTC; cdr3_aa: CASSPDRVYGYTF
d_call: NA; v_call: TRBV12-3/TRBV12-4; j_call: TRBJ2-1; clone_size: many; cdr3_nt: TGTGCCAGCAGTTTGGGGTGGGAGCAGTTCTTC; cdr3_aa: CASSLGWEQFF
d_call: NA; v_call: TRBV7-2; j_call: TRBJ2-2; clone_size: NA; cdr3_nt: TGTGCCAGCGGCCCAAGGCCACCTGTAAGGGGGGAGCTGTTTTTT; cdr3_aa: CASGPRPPVRGELFF
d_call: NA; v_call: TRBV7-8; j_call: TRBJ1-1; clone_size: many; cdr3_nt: TGTGCCAGCAGCTTAGCGGCAGGGAATGCTTTCTTT; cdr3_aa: CASSLAAGNAFF
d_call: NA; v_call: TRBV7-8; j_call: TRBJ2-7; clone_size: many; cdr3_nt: TGTGCCAGCAGCCAAACCAGCAAGGCCTACGAGCAGTACTTC; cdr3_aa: CASSQTSKAYEQYF
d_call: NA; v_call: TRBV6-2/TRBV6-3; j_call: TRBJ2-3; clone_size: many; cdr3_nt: TGTGCCAGCAGTTACTCGATACGCGGGGGCCCCTGGGCAGATACGCAGTATTTT; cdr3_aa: CASSYSIRGGPWADTQYF
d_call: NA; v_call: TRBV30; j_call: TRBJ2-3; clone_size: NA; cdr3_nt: TGTGCCTGGAGTGTACAGGCGGGGCTCACAGATACGCAGTATTTT; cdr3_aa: CAWSVQAGLTDTQYF
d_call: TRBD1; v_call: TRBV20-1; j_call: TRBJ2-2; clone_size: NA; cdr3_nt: TGCAGTGCTAGAGGGGACAGCACGAACACCGGGGAGCTGTTTTTT; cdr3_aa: CSARGDSTNTGELFF
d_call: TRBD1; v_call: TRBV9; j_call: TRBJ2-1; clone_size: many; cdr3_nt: TGTGCCAGCAGCCTACAGGGGGCTACGGATGAGCAGTTCTTC; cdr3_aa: CASSLQGATDEQFF
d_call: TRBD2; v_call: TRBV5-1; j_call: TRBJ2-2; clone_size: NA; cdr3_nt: TGCGCCAGCAGCCTGACTAGCGGGAGCCGGAACACCGGGGAGCTGTTTTTT; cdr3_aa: CASSLTSGSRNTGELFF
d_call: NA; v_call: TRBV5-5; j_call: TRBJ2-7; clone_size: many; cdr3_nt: TGTGCCAGCAGCTCCGTTAGGGGGACAACAACCTACGAGCAGTACTTC; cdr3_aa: CASSSVRGTTTYEQYF
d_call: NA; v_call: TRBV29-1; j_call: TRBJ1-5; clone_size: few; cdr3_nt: TGCAGCGTTCCCAGAAATCAGCCCCAGCATTTT; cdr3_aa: CSVPRNQPQHF
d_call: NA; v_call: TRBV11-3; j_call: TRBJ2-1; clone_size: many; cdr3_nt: TGTGCCAGCAGCGGAGCCTACAATGAGCAGTTCTTC; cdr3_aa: CASSGAYNEQFF
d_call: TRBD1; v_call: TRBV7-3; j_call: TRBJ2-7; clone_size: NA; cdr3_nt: TGTGCCAGCAGCCCCGGAGGTGGGACAGGGGCCAACGAGCAGTACTTC; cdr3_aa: CASSPGGGTGANEQYF
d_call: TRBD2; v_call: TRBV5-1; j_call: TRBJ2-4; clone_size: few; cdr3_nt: TGCGCCAGCAGCTTACTAGCGGGAGAAGGAAACATTCAGTACTTC; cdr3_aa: CASSLLAGEGNIQYF
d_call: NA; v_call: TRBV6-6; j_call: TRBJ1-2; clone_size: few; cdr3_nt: TGTGCCAGCAGTTCGACAGTTAGGGGGACTAACTATGGCTACACCTTC; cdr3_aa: CASSSTVRGTNYGYTF
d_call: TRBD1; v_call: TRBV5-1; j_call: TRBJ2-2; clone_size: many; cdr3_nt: TGCGCCAGCAGCAAATCCGGAACAGGGGGCACCGGGGAGCTGTTTTTT; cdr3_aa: CASSKSGTGGTGELFF
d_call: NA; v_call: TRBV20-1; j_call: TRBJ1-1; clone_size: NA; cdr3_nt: TGCAGTGCGGAGTCCCCGCCGGGGGTCACTGAAGCTTTCTTT; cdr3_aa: CSAESPPGVTEAFF
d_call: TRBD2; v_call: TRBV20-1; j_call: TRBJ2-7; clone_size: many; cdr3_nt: TGCAGTGCCCACGGACTAGCTTACGGCTACGAGCAGTACTTC; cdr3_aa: CSAHGLAYGYEQYF
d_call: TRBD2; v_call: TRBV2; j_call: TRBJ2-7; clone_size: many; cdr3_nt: TGTGCCAGCTCCCCGGGAGGGAATCCCTCCACCGAGCAGTACTTC; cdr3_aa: CASSPGGNPSTEQYF
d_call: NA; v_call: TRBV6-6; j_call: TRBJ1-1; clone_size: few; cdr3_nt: TGTGCCAGCAGTTACGATAGGGGCGGAGGCTTCACTGAAGCTTTCTTT; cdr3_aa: CASSYDRGGGFTEAFF
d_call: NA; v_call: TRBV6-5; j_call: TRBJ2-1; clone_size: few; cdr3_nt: TGTGCCAGCAGTCCAGATGGACCACGATTCTACAATGAGCAGTTCTTC; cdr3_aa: CASSPDGPRFYNEQFF
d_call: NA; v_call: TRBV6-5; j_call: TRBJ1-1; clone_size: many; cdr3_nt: TGTGCCAGCAGTCGGGGGATGAACACTGAAGCTTTCTTT; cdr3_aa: CASSRGMNTEAFF
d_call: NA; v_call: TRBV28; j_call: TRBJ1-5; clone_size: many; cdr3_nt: TGTGCCAGCAGTTCCTGGCGGGGAGGAGGTGGCAATCAGCCCCAGCATTTT; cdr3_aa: CASSSWRGGGGNQPQHF
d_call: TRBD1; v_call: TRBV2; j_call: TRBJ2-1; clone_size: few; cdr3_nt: TGTGCCAGCAGTGAAAGGACAGGGTTCTCCTTGGAGCAGTTCTTC; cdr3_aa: CASSERTGFSLEQFF
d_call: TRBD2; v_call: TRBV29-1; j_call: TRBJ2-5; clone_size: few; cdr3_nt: TGCAGCGTCAGCGGGAGGGCCAGCGGGACCCAGTACTTC; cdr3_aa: CSVSGRASGTQYF
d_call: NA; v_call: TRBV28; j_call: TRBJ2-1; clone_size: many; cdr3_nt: TGTGCCAGCAGTTTACTTAGGAGACAGGCTGAGCAGTTCTTC; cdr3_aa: CASSLLRRQAEQFF
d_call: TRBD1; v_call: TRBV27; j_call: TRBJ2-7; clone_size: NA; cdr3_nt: TGTGCCAGCAGCCCGGGGGACAGGGCCCCCTACGAGCAGTACTTC; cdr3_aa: CASSPGDRAPYEQYF
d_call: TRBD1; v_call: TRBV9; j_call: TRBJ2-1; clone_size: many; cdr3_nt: TGTGCCAGCAGCCCCAAATCTGGGACAGGGGCCCATGAGCAGTTCTTC; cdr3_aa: CASSPKSGTGAHEQFF
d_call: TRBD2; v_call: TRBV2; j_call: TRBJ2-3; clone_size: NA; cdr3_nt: TGTGCCAGCAATGTCGGTGGGGTAGCGGGGATTGCAGATACGCAGTATTTT; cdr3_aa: CASNVGGVAGIADTQYF
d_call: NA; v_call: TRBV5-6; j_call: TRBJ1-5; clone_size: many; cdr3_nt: TGTGCCAGCAGCTTCGGGAAACAGCCCCAGCATTTT; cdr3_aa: CASSFGKQPQHF
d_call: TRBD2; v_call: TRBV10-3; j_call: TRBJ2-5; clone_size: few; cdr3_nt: TGTGCCATCAGTTCCGGGACTAGCGGGGCTAGAGAGACCCAGTACTTC; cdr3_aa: CAISSGTSGARETQYF
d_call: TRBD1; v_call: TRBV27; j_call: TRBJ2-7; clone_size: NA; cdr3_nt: TGTGCCAGCAGTTTATACAGGGGATCCTCCTACGAGCAGTACTTC; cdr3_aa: CASSLYRGSSYEQYF
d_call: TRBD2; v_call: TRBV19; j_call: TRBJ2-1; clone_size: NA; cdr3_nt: TGTGCCAGTAGTATGGGTGGACTAGACGCCAATGAGCAGATCTTC; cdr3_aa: CASSMGGLDANEQIF
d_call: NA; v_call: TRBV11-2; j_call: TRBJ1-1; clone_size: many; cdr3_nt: TGTGCCAGCAGCCACGTCTCCCTTTGGGGGGCTTTTGTAGCTTTCTTT; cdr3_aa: CASSHVSLWGAFVAFF
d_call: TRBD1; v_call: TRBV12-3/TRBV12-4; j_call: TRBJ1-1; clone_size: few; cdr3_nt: TGTGCCAGCAGTATCGGACAGGGTGAGGACACTGAAGCTTTCTTT; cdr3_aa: CASSIGQGEDTEAFF
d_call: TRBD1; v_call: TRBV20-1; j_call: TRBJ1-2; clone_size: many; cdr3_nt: TGCAGTGCTACGACAGGGGTATATGGCTACACCTTC; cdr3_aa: CSATTGVYGYTF
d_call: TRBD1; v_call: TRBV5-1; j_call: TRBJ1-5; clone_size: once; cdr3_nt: TGCGCCAGCAGCCCAGGGACAGATAGCAATCAGCCCCAGCATTTT; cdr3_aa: CASSPGTDSNQPQHF
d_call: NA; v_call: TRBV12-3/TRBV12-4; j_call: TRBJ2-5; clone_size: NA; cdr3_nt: TGTGCCAGCAGTTTAACCAGGGTTCGGGAGACCCAGTACTTC; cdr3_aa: CASSLTRVRETQYF
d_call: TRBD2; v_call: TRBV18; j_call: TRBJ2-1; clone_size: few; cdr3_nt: TGTGCCAGCTCCCCCAGGACTAGCGGCTTAGGGAATGAGCAGTTCTTC; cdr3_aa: CASSPRTSGLGNEQFF
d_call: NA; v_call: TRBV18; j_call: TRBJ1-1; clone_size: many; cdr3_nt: TGTGCCAGCTCACCACTACAGGTGGATGAAGCTTTCTTT; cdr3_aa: CASSPLQVDEAFF
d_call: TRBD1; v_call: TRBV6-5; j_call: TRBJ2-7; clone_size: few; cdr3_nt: TGTGCCAGCAGTTCCGGATTCCTTGGACAGGGCTACGAGCAGTACTTC; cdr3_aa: CASSSGFLGQGYEQYF